This entry describes one T cell receptor (beta chain). This record comes from a study of human versus mouse CDR3 diversity and MHC coevolution. The CDR3 is made up of 15 amino acids. Trimming pared 5 bases from V and 6 bases from J, leaving 17 bases between. CDR1 and CDR2 from the germline V gene are KGHSH and LQKENI. Profiled with immunoSEQ multiplex PCR; TCRdb holds only in-frame clones, not every one. Of roughly 86,000 clones listed, 93% are singletons. The clonotype originates from a person aged 30 to 69 in good health. The sequencing input was naive CD4+ T cells from blood. Subset of the sample: CD45RO-negative CD62L-positive naive CD4 T cells. This sequence joins TRBV18 and TRBJ1-5; D remains ambiguous. This CDR3 is CASSSRRESGQPQHF. The CDR3 DNA is TGTGCCAGCTCATCACGACGGGAGAGCGGTCAGCCCCAGCATTTT.